This passage covers 24 T cell receptor beta chains from one sample sequenced in a study of blood T cell repertoires in COVID-19. Here immunoSEQ multiplex PCR was the method, and the copy in TCRdb shows in-frame clones only, minus some. The sample records more than 25,000 clones, less than 95% being singletons. Sequenced input: peripheral blood. Receptors were obtained from a man in his sixties or seventies with active or convalescent COVID-19.

This chain joins TRBV2 and TRBJ2-2, with a tentative D call TRBD1 (6 bases). The CDR3 has 15 amino acids. Germline values: CDR1 SNHLY, CDR2 FYNNEI. Trimming took off 3 bases at V and 2 bases at J, with 10 bases between the two ends. This chain's CDR3 is CASSENRVNTGELFF. In DNA, the CDR3 is TGTGCCAGCAGTGAGAACAGGGTCAACACCGGGGAGCTGTTTTTT.

The chain combines TRBV4-1 with TRBJ1-1, with a possible D match to TRBD1 (5 bases). The CDR3 covers 16 residues. Germline-derived CDR1 and CDR2 are MGHRA and YSYEKL. Trimming took off 4 bases at V and 8 bases at J, with 23 bases between the two ends. CDR3 protein: CASSPLWRGGKREAFF. The CDR3, as DNA: TGCGCCAGCAGCCCCCTTTGGAGGGGTGGGAAAAGGGAAGCTTTCTTT.

The chain combines TRBV5-1 with TRBJ1-5; maybe TRBD1 (5 bases). This CDR3 has 14 residues. In germline, CDR1 is SGHRS, CDR2 YFSETQ. Trimming stripped 0 bases from V and 1 base from J, with 5 bases between. CDR3 coding DNA: TGCGCCAGCAGCTTGGAGGGGAGCAATCAGCCCCAGCATTTT. Translated: CASSLEGSNQPQHF.

This clone was found a few times. This rearrangement joins TRBV27 to TRBJ2-3; 10 bases are shared with TRBD2. CDR1 MNHEY and CDR2 SMNVEV come from the germline V gene (reference sequence). The CDR3 sequence is 18 residues long. V shed 2 bases and J 0 bases; nucleotides not matched to a gene: 8. The CDR3 loop is CASSLRSGGRRSTDTQYF. The CDR3 DNA sequence: TGTGCCAGCAGTTTACGTAGCGGGGGGCGCCGAAGCACAGATACGCAGTATTTT.

V and J are TRBV19 and TRBJ1-3; perhaps TRBD1 as D (5 bases). CDR1 is LNHDA and CDR2 is SQIVND in the germline V gene (reference sequence). The CDR3 runs 14 residues. The V gene lost 6 bases and the J gene lost 1 base, with 10 bases spanning the gap. The CDR3 DNA reads TGTGCCAGTAGGCCCGGGGGATCTGGAAACACCATATATTTT. The encoded protein is CASRPGGSGNTIYF.

This clone has a single count. The chain couples TRBV19 to TRBJ1-2; the match to TRBD1 covers 8 bases. Germline assignment: CDR1 LNHDA and CDR2 SQIVND (reference sequence). V was pared by 4 bases and J by 6 bases, with 13 bases of the junction left unmatched. CDR3 length: 16 residues. Here the CDR3 DNA reads TGTGCCAGTAGTAGCCCGACAGGGGTGGTTGGAGATGGCTACACCTTC. It translates to CASSSPTGVVGDGYTF. Looking up the rest from reference TRBV19 and TRBJ1-2 gives the full variable domain: DGGITQSPKYLFRKEGQNVTLSCEQNLNHDAMYWYRQDPGQGLRLIYYSQIVNDFQKGDIAEGYSVSREKKESFPLTVTSAQKNPTAFYLCASSSPTGVVGDGYTFGSGTRLTVV.

The CDR3 DNA sequence: TGCGCCAGCATTGGACAGGGTAGGGAGACCCAGTACTTC. Its translation is CASIGQGRETQYF. The chain combines TRBV10-2 with TRBJ2-5; 8 bases match TRBD1. Looked up from germline, CDR1 is WSHSY and CDR2 is SAAADI. J was trimmed by 5 bases and V by 7 bases; bases with no gene match: 6. The CDR3 is 13 residues long.

The chain recombines TRBV5-5 with TRBJ2-7, with 7 bases fitting TRBD2. CDR3 length equals 16 residues. The J segment lost 2 bases and the V segment lost 5 bases, leaving 13 bases of the junction unmatched. The V gene's germline CDR1 is SGHKS and CDR2 YYEKEE (reference sequence). For the CDR3, the DNA is TGTGCCAGCAGTCTCAATCAACTAGCGCAACCCTACGAGCAGTACTTC. It yields the protein CASSLNQLAQPYEQYF.

Comment on this clone: Different DNA sequences within this sample yield the same CDR3. This sequence joins TRBV18 and TRBJ2-7; TRBD1 matches 8 bases. This CDR3 comprises 14 residues. Trimming removed 4 bases from V and 3 bases from J; junction bases left unmatched: 5. Germline assignment: CDR1 KGHSH and CDR2 LQKENI. DNA of the CDR3: TGTGCCAGCTCACAAACTGGACAGGGCTACGAGCAGTACTTC. Its translation: CASSQTGQGYEQYF.

This rearrangement joins TRBV10-2 to TRBJ2-3; 10 bases are shared with TRBD1. CDR3 length equals 14 residues. From germline, CDR1 is WSHSY and CDR2 SAAADI. With 2 bases clipped from V and 13 bases from J, the junction kept 9 bases outside the gene matches. CDR3 region: CASSEAHLGQGEYF. CDR3 coding DNA: TGCGCCAGCAGTGAGGCGCACCTCGGACAGGGGGAGTATTTT.

The chain links TRBV5-6 to TRBJ1-5; 7 bases map to TRBD1. The CDR3 runs 18 residues. V dropped 2 bases and J dropped 0; count of bases not matched to a gene: 11. Germline V gene lookup returns CDR1 SGHDT and CDR2 YYEEEE. The CDR3 region is CASSFGVRGTYSNQPQHF. The CDR3 DNA reads TGTGCCAGCAGCTTTGGTGTCAGGGGGACTTATAGCAATCAGCCCCAGCATTTT.

This CDR3 reads CASSGTGSNQPQHF. The CDR3 DNA sequence: TGTGCCAGCAGCGGGACAGGTAGCAATCAGCCCCAGCATTTT. This rearrangement joins TRBV2 to TRBJ1-5; 8 bases map to TRBD1. Germline V gene lookup returns CDR1 SNHLY and CDR2 FYNNEI. V trimming: 6 bases; J trimming: 0 bases; junction bases outside the gene matches: 1. This CDR3 has 14 residues.

This sequence joins TRBV6-5 and TRBJ2-5; 9 positions match TRBD2. The V gene end was trimmed by 10 bases and the J gene end by 6 bases; junction bases not matched to a gene: 12. Germline V gene sequence: CDR1 MNHEY, CDR2 SVGAGI. The CDR3 runs 14 residues. As DNA, the CDR3 is TGTGCCACCAATAGCGGGAGCGGAGGAAAGACCCAGTACTTC. Its protein is CATNSGSGGKTQYF.

This clone was picked up a small number of times. The chain combines TRBV27 with TRBJ1-2; D unresolved. The CDR3 has 14 amino acids. CDR1 and CDR2 from the germline V gene are MNHEY and SMNVEV (reference sequence). The V end lost 6 bases, the J end lost 4 bases, and 15 bases lay between the germline ends. Here the CDR3 reads CASREPGGGYGYTF. The DNA for the CDR3 is TGTGCCAGCAGGGAACCGGGAGGAGGCTATGGCTACACCTTC.

The V call is TRBV10-3, the J call TRBJ2-5; TRBD2 aligns across 7 bases. CDR1 is ENHRY and CDR2 is SYGVKD in the germline V gene. The ends lost 6 bases at V and 1 base at J; junction bases unmatched: 11. The CDR3 has 16 amino acids. CDR3 amino acids: CAISVRGGGSQETQYF. The CDR3 DNA sequence: TGTGCCATCAGCGTTAGAGGCGGGGGAAGCCAAGAGACCCAGTACTTC.

The V call is TRBV6-6, the J call TRBJ2-2, with D unclear. Germline assignment: CDR1 MNHNY and CDR2 SVGAGI (reference sequence). Trimming pared 2 bases from V and 8 bases from J, leaving 12 bases between. The CDR3 is 14 amino acids. CDR3 region: CASSYTMRLGELFF. The CDR3 DNA follows: TGTGCCAGCAGTTACACGATGCGTCTAGGGGAGCTGTTTTTT.

J is TRBJ1-1 and V is TRBV19; a possible D gene is TRBD1 (5 bases). Trimming removed 3 bases from V and 3 bases from J, with 14 bases in between. Germline V gives CDR1 LNHDA, CDR2 SQIVND (reference sequence). This CDR3 is 15 amino acids long. CDR3 amino acids: CASSMIPGGDTEAFF. DNA of the CDR3: TGTGCCAGTAGTATGATCCCGGGGGGGGACACTGAAGCTTTCTTT.

This chain connects TRBV5-4 to TRBJ2-5; D ambiguous. CDR1 is SGHNT and CDR2 is YYREEE in the germline V gene (reference sequence). The CDR3 covers 14 residues. The V end was cut by 4 bases, the J end by 3 bases, with 13 bases between. CDR3 DNA sequence: TGTGCCAGCAGCCCCTTCGGCGGTGAAGAGACCCAGTACTTC. It is translated as CASSPFGGEETQYF.

CDR3: CASSRRGNTIYF. CDR3 sequence (DNA): TGTGCCAGCAGCCGCAGGGGAAACACCATATATTTT. The rearrangement uses TRBV7-9 and TRBJ1-3; D ambiguous. CDR3 length: 12 residues. V was pared by 5 bases and J by 4 bases, with 6 bases between. Looked up from germline, CDR1 is SEHNR and CDR2 is FQNEAQ (reference sequence).

J is TRBJ2-5 and V is TRBV5-1; 13 bases line up with TRBD2. The V segment lost 2 bases and the J segment 5 bases; nucleotides outside the gene matches: 6. This CDR3 has 16 residues. From germline, CDR1 is SGHRS and CDR2 YFSETQ. The CDR3 loop reads CASSFWTSGRGETQYF. The CDR3 DNA follows: TGCGCCAGCAGCTTTTGGACTAGCGGGAGAGGGGAGACCCAGTACTTC.

The CDR3 bases are TGCGCCAGCAGCACCGACAGGGGAGCCTACGAGCAGTACTTC. The encoded protein is CASSTDRGAYEQYF. The rearrangement links TRBV5-1 to TRBJ2-7; 8 nucleotides line up with TRBD1. The ends lost 4 bases at V and 2 bases at J; junction bases unmatched: 5. CDR3 size: 14 residues. CDR1 and CDR2 (germline): SGHRS, YFSETQ.

This chain connects TRBV7-3 to TRBJ1-1; D is ambiguous. The V gene's germline CDR1 is SGHTA and CDR2 FQGTGA. The CDR3 is 14 residues long. V shed 4 bases and J shed 4 bases, with 13 bases lying between them. The DNA of the CDR3 is TGTGCCAGCAGCTCAGCCGACATCAGCACTGAAGCTTTCTTT. This translates into CASSSADISTEAFF.

This clone appeared once. The chain carries TRBV5-4 and TRBJ1-1; 7 bases align to TRBD1. Trimming at V came to 1 base and at J to 2 bases, leaving 5 bases not matched to a gene. Germline loops: CDR1 SGHNT, CDR2 YYREEE (reference sequence). This CDR3 contains 15 residues. CDR3 region: CASSLMTGSNTEAFF. In DNA, the CDR3 is TGTGCCAGCAGCTTGATGACAGGGAGTAACACTGAAGCTTTCTTT. The entire variable domain, with the rest obtained from reference TRBV5-4 and TRBJ1-1, is as follows: ETGVTQSPTHLIKTRGQQVTLRCSSQSGHNTVSWYQQALGQGPQFIFQYYREEENGRGNFPPRFSGLQFPNYSSELNVNALELDDSALYLCASSLMTGSNTEAFFGQGTRLTVV.

The genes are TRBV2 and TRBJ2-3; TRBD2 aligns across 7 bases. The CDR3 is 17 residues long. In germline, CDR1 is SNHLY, CDR2 FYNNEI. V lost 1 base and J lost 2; bases outside the gene matches: 9. The CDR3 nucleotides read TGTGCCAGCAGTGAAGGTCCAGGGAGCGGGGCCACAGATACGCAGTATTTT. As protein: CASSEGPGSGATDTQYF.